The 4 T cell receptor beta chains below come from one sample, sequenced in a study of shared clonotypes between healthy human individuals. The data were produced by immunoSEQ multiplex PCR, yet TCRdb's version contains in-frame clones alone and is incomplete. The table includes over 300,000 clones, roughly 91% detected once. Input material: memory CD8+ T cells sorted from blood. Subset here: CD45RO+ cells pooled with CCR7-negative TemRA cells. The receptors derive from a man aged 18 to 29 in good health.

This rearrangement joins TRBV11-2 to TRBJ1-4, with a possible D match to TRBD1 (5 bases). The CDR3 loop spans 17 amino acids. Between the trimmed V and J ends, which lost 0 bases and 7 bases, there was a span of 18 bases. Germline CDR1 reads SGHAT; CDR2 reads FQNNGV. CDR3 in DNA: TGTGCCAGCAGCTTAGATTACATTGGGGACGGCCTTGAAAAACTGTTTTTT. It specifies CASSLDYIGDGLEKLFF.

The chain couples TRBV6-1 to TRBJ2-7; 15 bases agree with TRBD2. The CDR3 length is 18 residues. Trimming at V came to 4 bases and at J to 0 bases, leaving 7 bases not matched to a gene. Germline loops: CDR1 MNHNS, CDR2 SASEGT. The CDR3, as DNA: TGTGCCAGCAGTGCCCGAAAGGGACTAGCGGGGGGCTCCTACGAGCAGTACTTC. Amino acid sequence: CASSARKGLAGGSYEQYF.

The chain employs TRBV5-1 and TRBJ2-3; 7 bases align to TRBD1. CDR3 length: 14 amino acids. V was clipped by 6 bases and J by 8 bases; unmatched bases: 12. Germline assignment: CDR1 SGHRS and CDR2 YFSETQ. The chain's CDR3 is CASTRDSYEVTQYF. The DNA of the CDR3 is TGCGCCAGCACCCGGGACAGTTACGAGGTTACGCAGTATTTT.

The genes are TRBV2 and TRBJ1-5; D unresolved. The germline CDR1 and CDR2 sequences are SNHLY and FYNNEI. This CDR3 comprises 14 residues. V was cut by 3 bases and J by 1 base, with 7 bases left in between. The CDR3, as DNA: TGTGCCAGCAGTGAGTACGCGAGCAATCAGCCCCAGCATTTT. It is translated as CASSEYASNQPQHF.